This record looks at one T cell receptor (beta chain) sequence and its context. Its antigen remains unidentified. This specimen comes from a study of lymphopenia after photon versus proton radiotherapy. Produced via immunoSEQ multiplex PCR; TCRdb's table is partial and in-frame only. This table has roughly 4,800 clones, 88% appearing once. Study-level points and caveats: Authors raise, but do not show, better survival with proton therapy. Under photons, naive T cells and diversity fell while effector/memory populations rose. In patients who died, overall survival fell as post-nadir TCR diversity dropped more.

V shed 5 bases and J 4 bases; nucleotides not matched to a gene: 3. CDR3 length: 14 residues. CDR1 is MNHNY, CDR2 SVGAGI, per germline (reference sequence). The TCR originated in a man aged 25-45 years with gastric cancer. The sample consisted of peripheral blood, taken from a patient treated with photon-based radiotherapy. The chain carries TRBV6-6 and TRBJ2-1; 9 bases map to TRBD2. CDR3 in DNA: TGTGCCAGCAGTCGTAGCGGGAGTTACAATGAGCAGTTCTTC. Amino acids: CASSRSGSYNEQFF.